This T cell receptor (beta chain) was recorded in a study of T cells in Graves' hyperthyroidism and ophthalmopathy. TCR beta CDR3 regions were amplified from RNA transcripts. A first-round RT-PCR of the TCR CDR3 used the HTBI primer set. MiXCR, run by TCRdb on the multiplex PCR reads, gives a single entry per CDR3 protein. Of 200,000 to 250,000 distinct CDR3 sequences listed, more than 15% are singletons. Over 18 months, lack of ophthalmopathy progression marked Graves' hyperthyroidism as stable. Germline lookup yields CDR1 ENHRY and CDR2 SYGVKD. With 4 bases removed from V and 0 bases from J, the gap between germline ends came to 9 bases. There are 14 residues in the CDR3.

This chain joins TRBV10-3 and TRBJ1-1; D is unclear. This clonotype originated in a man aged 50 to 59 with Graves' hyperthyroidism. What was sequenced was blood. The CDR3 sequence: CAISVSVLNTEAFF. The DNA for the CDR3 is TGTGCCATCAGTGTTTCAGTACTGAACACTGAAGCTTTCTTT.